This T cell receptor beta chain was retrieved from a study of cytomegalovirus exposure and HLA in healthy donors. This clone has only one observation. What it binds is unknown. Study results and limitations: While the bulk of TCR sequences proved rare, some public TCRs turned up in many donors.

The PCR was carried out with 60 Vbeta primers and 13 Jbeta primers. TCRdb keeps only in-frame clones here, not all; method: immunoSEQ multiplex PCR. The sample holds about 250,000 clones, around 78% seen once. There are 15 residues in the CDR3. V lost 4 bases to trimming and J lost 0 bases, with 13 bases between them. Germline V gene lookup returns CDR1 SQVTM and CDR2 ANQGSEA. Sequencing was done on a sample of PBMCs. This sequence originates from a boy between 5 and 17 years old in good health and CMV-seronegative. The chain recombines TRBV29-1 with TRBJ2-1; tentatively, D is TRBD2 (6 bases). CDR3 coding DNA: TGCAGCGTTGTGGAGGGTTGGAGCTCCTACAATGAGCAGTTCTTC. It codes for CSVVEGWSSYNEQFF.